Below, one T cell receptor (beta chain) is given with its context. The length of the CDR3 is 15 residues. Germline CDR1 is LNHNV and CDR2 is YYDKDF (reference sequence). Trimming removed 0 bases from V and 6 bases from J, with 12 bases in between. The sample comes from a study of early T cells in non-severe SARS-CoV-2 infection. For the study at large: Bulk RNA from unsorted whole blood was sequenced; chains were unpaired.

In TCRdb, the 5' RACE reads were re-called with MiXCR into one record per CDR3 protein. This sample has roughly 46,000 distinct CDR3 sequences; 9.4% occur once, and the top ten carry approximately 5.7%. The gene calls are TRBV15 and TRBJ1-5, with D unclear. The clonotype was recovered from an adult who was a healthcare worker with PCR-confirmed SARS-CoV-2 infection or an uninfected control (not recorded which). The sample consisted of whole blood, taken at baseline. DNA for the CDR3: TGTGCCACCAGCAGAGACGACCTGTCGATTCAGCCCCAGCATTTT. Translation gives CATSRDDLSIQPQHF.